These T cell receptor beta chains were read from a single sample in a study of cytomegalovirus exposure and HLA in healthy donors. Sequencing was performed with immunoSEQ multiplex PCR; in TCRdb, only in-frame clones are kept and a portion is missing. The data hold around 170,000 clones, with about 80% observed a single time. Source material: PBMCs. The source is a woman aged 45 to 65 in good health and CMV-seropositive. The CDR3 runs from the conserved cysteine through the conserved F or W. Fields, in order: clone size, J gene, D gene, V gene, CDR3 protein, CDR3 DNA. The D gene is left open where the match is weak. Expanded clones are given a class, and other clones once, few, many or no size at all.

clone_size: -; j_call: TRBJ1-1; d_call: TRBD1; v_call: TRBV7-2; cdr3_aa: CASSLVGTGRNTEAFF; cdr3_nt: TGTGCCAGCAGCTTAGTAGGGACAGGGAGGAACACTGAAGCTTTCTTT
clone_size: -; j_call: TRBJ1-6; d_call: -; v_call: TRBV6-4; cdr3_aa: CASSAGLTNSPLHF; cdr3_nt: TGTGCCAGCAGTGCGGGACTGACTAATTCACCCCTCCACTTT
clone_size: -; j_call: TRBJ2-2; d_call: TRBD2; v_call: TRBV2; cdr3_aa: CASSRTSRANTGELFF; cdr3_nt: TGTGCCAGCAGCCGGACTAGCAGGGCGAACACCGGGGAGCTGTTTTTT
clone_size: -; j_call: TRBJ2-2; d_call: TRBD1; v_call: TRBV2; cdr3_aa: CASSENRGNTGELFF; cdr3_nt: TGTGCCAGCAGTGAAAACAGGGGGAACACCGGGGAGCTGTTTTTT
clone_size: -; j_call: TRBJ2-4; d_call: -; v_call: TRBV27; cdr3_aa: CASSLSRAKNIQYF; cdr3_nt: TGTGCCAGCAGTTTATCCAGAGCCAAAAACATTCAGTACTTC
clone_size: few; j_call: TRBJ1-5; d_call: TRBD1; v_call: TRBV15; cdr3_aa: CATSTTHRDSNQPQHF; cdr3_nt: TGTGCCACCAGCACGACCCACCGGGACAGTAATCAGCCCCAGCATTTT
clone_size: few; j_call: TRBJ2-3; d_call: -; v_call: TRBV19; cdr3_aa: CASSLTGTDTQYF; cdr3_nt: TGTGCCAGTAGTTTGACAGGCACAGATACGCAGTATTTT
clone_size: -; j_call: TRBJ1-2; d_call: -; v_call: TRBV7-5; cdr3_aa: CARSFVPGGAYGYTF; cdr3_nt: TGTGCCAGAAGCTTCGTACCGGGAGGAGCATATGGCTACACCTTC
clone_size: once; j_call: TRBJ2-2; d_call: -; v_call: TRBV7-2; cdr3_aa: CASSPHRGGTGELFF; cdr3_nt: TGTGCCAGCAGCCCCCACAGGGGAGGCACCGGGGAGCTGTTTTTT
clone_size: -; j_call: TRBJ2-5; d_call: -; v_call: TRBV9; cdr3_aa: CASSVATGWQETQYF; cdr3_nt: TGTGCCAGCAGCGTAGCCACAGGGTGGCAAGAGACCCAGTACTTC
clone_size: -; j_call: TRBJ2-7; d_call: -; v_call: TRBV6-1; cdr3_aa: CASSSQGFYEQYF; cdr3_nt: TGTGCCAGCAGTTCACAGGGTTTCTACGAGCAGTACTTC
clone_size: few; j_call: TRBJ2-3; d_call: TRBD2; v_call: TRBV2; cdr3_aa: CASRERGGVSTDTQYF; cdr3_nt: TGTGCCAGCAGGGAGCGGGGGGGGGTTTCCACAGATACGCAGTATTTT
clone_size: -; j_call: TRBJ1-2; d_call: -; v_call: TRBV5-1; cdr3_aa: CASSLGSADGYTF; cdr3_nt: TGCGCCAGCAGCTTAGGTTCCGCGGATGGCTACACCTTC
clone_size: -; j_call: TRBJ1-2; d_call: -; v_call: TRBV13; cdr3_aa: CASSLGHKVRNGYTF; cdr3_nt: TGTGCCAGCAGCTTAGGCCACAAGGTCAGGAATGGCTACACCTTC
clone_size: -; j_call: TRBJ2-7; d_call: -; v_call: TRBV7-9; cdr3_aa: CASSHLWRGLSSYEQYF; cdr3_nt: TGTGCCAGCAGCCACCTATGGCGGGGACTGAGCTCCTACGAGCAGTACTTC
clone_size: -; j_call: TRBJ2-3; d_call: TRBD1; v_call: TRBV11-3; cdr3_aa: CASSPHRGTDTQYF; cdr3_nt: TGTGCCAGCAGCCCGCACAGGGGAACAGATACGCAGTATTTT
clone_size: -; j_call: TRBJ1-1; d_call: -; v_call: TRBV5-1; cdr3_aa: CASTSTGMNTEAFF; cdr3_nt: TGCGCCAGCACTTCGACGGGTATGAACACTGAAGCTTTCTTT
clone_size: -; j_call: TRBJ1-1; d_call: -; v_call: TRBV29-1; cdr3_aa: CSASKNTEAFF; cdr3_nt: TGCAGCGCCTCTAAGAACACTGAAGCTTTCTTT
clone_size: -; j_call: TRBJ2-5; d_call: -; v_call: TRBV19; cdr3_aa: CASSIWGPETQYF; cdr3_nt: TGTGCCAGTAGTATTTGGGGGCCGGAGACCCAGTACTTC
clone_size: -; j_call: TRBJ2-7; d_call: -; v_call: TRBV28; cdr3_aa: CASTLDRDYEQYF; cdr3_nt: TGTGCCAGCACCCTAGACAGAGACTACGAGCAGTACTTC
clone_size: -; j_call: TRBJ2-1; d_call: -; v_call: TRBV19; cdr3_aa: CASRASATWLDEQFF; cdr3_nt: TGTGCCAGTCGAGCCTCCGCCACCTGGTTGGATGAGCAGTTCTTC
clone_size: few; j_call: TRBJ2-2; d_call: TRBD2; v_call: TRBV6-1; cdr3_aa: CASGSGLAGNGELFF; cdr3_nt: TGTGCCAGTGGATCGGGACTAGCGGGAAACGGGGAGCTGTTTTTT
clone_size: few; j_call: TRBJ2-1; d_call: -; v_call: TRBV18; cdr3_aa: CASSLSPSSYNEQFF; cdr3_nt: TGTGCCAGCTCACTCTCTCCCAGCTCCTACAATGAGCAGTTCTTC
clone_size: few; j_call: TRBJ1-4; d_call: -; v_call: TRBV11-2; cdr3_aa: CASSAGSRPTGEKLFF; cdr3_nt: TGTGCCAGCAGCGCCGGGAGTCGGCCGACGGGTGAAAAACTGTTTTTT
clone_size: -; j_call: TRBJ2-7; d_call: TRBD1; v_call: TRBV7-3; cdr3_aa: CASSPTGAYEQYF; cdr3_nt: TGTGCCAGCAGCCCGACAGGGGCCTACGAGCAGTACTTC
clone_size: -; j_call: TRBJ2-5; d_call: -; v_call: TRBV7-3; cdr3_aa: CASSLMAGETQYF; cdr3_nt: TGTGCCAGCAGCTTAATGGCGGGAGAGACCCAGTACTTC
clone_size: -; j_call: TRBJ1-2; d_call: -; v_call: TRBV21-1; cdr3_aa: CASSKKVDFGLNYGYTF; cdr3_nt: TGTGCCAGCAGCAAGAAAGTGGATTTTGGACTAAACTATGGCTACACCTTC
clone_size: -; j_call: TRBJ1-1; d_call: -; v_call: TRBV4-2; cdr3_aa: CASSQAPGRRDTEAFF; cdr3_nt: TGTGCCAGCAGCCAAGCCCCAGGGAGGAGGGACACTGAAGCTTTCTTT
clone_size: -; j_call: TRBJ1-5; d_call: -; v_call: TRBV12-5; cdr3_aa: CASGLNSLQGYGNQPQHF; cdr3_nt: TGTGCTAGTGGTTTAAATTCCCTACAGGGTTATGGCAATCAGCCCCAGCATTTT
clone_size: once; j_call: TRBJ1-4; d_call: TRBD1; v_call: TRBV5-4; cdr3_aa: CASSRGGDRVLNEKLFF; cdr3_nt: TGTGCCAGCAGCAGAGGGGGGGACAGGGTTCTGAATGAAAAACTGTTTTTT
clone_size: -; j_call: TRBJ2-5; d_call: -; v_call: TRBV18; cdr3_aa: CASSPAGGETQYF; cdr3_nt: TGTGCCAGCTCACCAGCGGGTGGGGAGACCCAGTACTTC
clone_size: few; j_call: TRBJ2-1; d_call: -; v_call: TRBV11-2; cdr3_aa: CASSLGGGDEQFF; cdr3_nt: TGTGCCAGCAGCTTAGGAGGCGGCGATGAGCAGTTCTTC
clone_size: -; j_call: TRBJ1-5; d_call: TRBD1; v_call: TRBV4-1; cdr3_aa: CASSQETQGAKQPQHF; cdr3_nt: TGCGCCAGCAGCCAAGAAACACAGGGGGCAAAACAGCCCCAGCATTTT
clone_size: -; j_call: TRBJ2-7; d_call: -; v_call: TRBV5-1; cdr3_aa: CASSLGVGGVDEQYF; cdr3_nt: TGCGCCAGCAGCTTGGGGGTGGGAGGTGTGGACGAGCAGTACTTC
clone_size: -; j_call: TRBJ1-6; d_call: -; v_call: TRBV30; cdr3_aa: CACSRDKSSYNSPLHF; cdr3_nt: TGTGCCTGCAGCCGGGACAAGAGCTCCTATAATTCACCCCTCCACTTT
clone_size: -; j_call: TRBJ2-7; d_call: -; v_call: TRBV7-9; cdr3_aa: CASRHGEVPYEQYF; cdr3_nt: TGTGCCAGCAGACACGGGGAGGTCCCCTACGAGCAGTACTTC
clone_size: -; j_call: TRBJ1-3; d_call: -; v_call: TRBV2; cdr3_aa: CASWTEPSGNTIYF; cdr3_nt: TGTGCCAGCTGGACAGAACCTTCTGGAAACACCATATATTTT
clone_size: few; j_call: TRBJ1-3; d_call: -; v_call: TRBV18; cdr3_aa: CASSADPRTVSGNTIYF; cdr3_nt: TGTGCCAGCTCAGCCGATCCGCGAACCGTCTCTGGAAACACCATATATTTT
clone_size: few; j_call: TRBJ2-5; d_call: TRBD1; v_call: TRBV4-3; cdr3_aa: CASSPGTGGSLGQETQYF; cdr3_nt: TGCGCCAGCAGCCCTGGGACAGGGGGGTCTTTGGGGCAAGAGACCCAGTACTTC
clone_size: -; j_call: TRBJ1-4; d_call: -; v_call: TRBV5-1; cdr3_aa: CASNAGGTNEKLFF; cdr3_nt: TGCGCCAGCAATGCGGGAGGAACTAATGAAAAACTGTTTTTT
clone_size: -; j_call: TRBJ1-2; d_call: -; v_call: TRBV9; cdr3_aa: CASSTLSGNYGYTF; cdr3_nt: TGTGCCAGCAGCACCCTCTCGGGGAACTATGGCTACACCTTC
clone_size: -; j_call: TRBJ1-1; d_call: TRBD1; v_call: TRBV19; cdr3_aa: CAARGQLNTEAFF; cdr3_nt: TGTGCCGCACGGGGACAGCTGAACACTGAAGCTTTCTTT
clone_size: once; j_call: TRBJ2-7; d_call: -; v_call: TRBV29-1; cdr3_aa: CSVATSSYEQYF; cdr3_nt: TGCAGCGTTGCCACGAGCTCCTACGAGCAGTACTTC
clone_size: few; j_call: TRBJ2-1; d_call: TRBD1; v_call: TRBV29-1; cdr3_aa: CSGHRGQMYDEQFF; cdr3_nt: TGCAGCGGCCACAGGGGCCAAATGTACGATGAGCAGTTCTTC
clone_size: few; j_call: TRBJ1-2; d_call: -; v_call: TRBV7-9; cdr3_aa: CASSFSRGQTPLYGYTF; cdr3_nt: TGTGCCAGCAGCTTTAGTAGGGGACAAACGCCCCTCTATGGCTACACCTTC
clone_size: -; j_call: TRBJ1-2; d_call: -; v_call: TRBV30; cdr3_aa: CAWSPGGYGYTF; cdr3_nt: TGTGCCTGGAGTCCCGGGGGGTATGGCTACACCTTC
clone_size: once; j_call: TRBJ2-5; d_call: TRBD2; v_call: TRBV25-1; cdr3_aa: CASRSSGGETQYF; cdr3_nt: TGTGCCAGCAGGTCTAGCGGTGGGGAGACCCAGTACTTC
clone_size: -; j_call: TRBJ1-2; d_call: -; v_call: TRBV28; cdr3_aa: CASSAGNNYGYTF; cdr3_nt: TGTGCCAGCAGTGCAGGGAATAACTATGGCTACACCTTC
clone_size: -; j_call: TRBJ2-7; d_call: TRBD1; v_call: TRBV18; cdr3_aa: CASSPRQGSYEQYF; cdr3_nt: TGTGCCAGCTCACCCCGACAGGGATCCTACGAGCAGTACTTC
clone_size: -; j_call: TRBJ1-5; d_call: -; v_call: TRBV29-1; cdr3_aa: CSVLDSYSNQPQHF; cdr3_nt: TGCAGCGTTTTAGACAGTTATAGCAATCAGCCCCAGCATTTT
clone_size: once; j_call: TRBJ2-2; d_call: TRBD2; v_call: TRBV18; cdr3_aa: CASSSGTSGRATTGELFF; cdr3_nt: TGTGCCAGCTCATCCGGGACTAGCGGGAGGGCTACCACCGGGGAGCTGTTTTTT
clone_size: -; j_call: TRBJ2-3; d_call: TRBD2; v_call: TRBV7-8; cdr3_aa: CASSLAHASGSTDTQYF; cdr3_nt: TGTGCCAGCAGCTTAGCGCACGCTAGCGGGAGCACAGATACGCAGTATTTT
clone_size: few; j_call: TRBJ2-3; d_call: TRBD1; v_call: TRBV28; cdr3_aa: CASSPGGATDTQYF; cdr3_nt: TGTGCCAGCAGCCCAGGGGGCGCAACAGATACGCAGTATTTT
clone_size: -; j_call: TRBJ2-1; d_call: -; v_call: TRBV9; cdr3_aa: CASGGDWNNEQFF; cdr3_nt: TGTGCCAGCGGCGGGGACTGGAACAATGAGCAGTTCTTC
clone_size: -; j_call: TRBJ1-5; d_call: -; v_call: TRBV28; cdr3_aa: CATGGGNNQPQHF; cdr3_nt: TGTGCCACCGGGGGGGGAAACAATCAGCCCCAGCATTTT
clone_size: -; j_call: TRBJ1-3; d_call: -; v_call: TRBV11-2; cdr3_aa: CASSLNRGNTIYF; cdr3_nt: TGTGCCAGCAGCTTGAACAGAGGGAACACCATATATTTT
clone_size: few; j_call: TRBJ1-5; d_call: -; v_call: TRBV2; cdr3_aa: CASSAAVGPRFGQPQHF; cdr3_nt: TGTGCCAGCAGCGCCGCTGTTGGGCCTCGGTTTGGTCAGCCCCAGCATTTT
clone_size: -; j_call: TRBJ2-2; d_call: -; v_call: TRBV7-2; cdr3_aa: CASSLDRNTGELFF; cdr3_nt: TGTGCCAGCAGTCTCGACAGGAACACCGGGGAGCTGTTTTTT
clone_size: -; j_call: TRBJ2-2; d_call: -; v_call: TRBV6-5; cdr3_aa: CASRSDRGGGGELFF; cdr3_nt: TGTGCCAGCAGATCTGACAGGGGCGGGGGCGGGGAGCTGTTTTTT
clone_size: -; j_call: TRBJ2-7; d_call: TRBD1; v_call: TRBV27; cdr3_aa: CASSRTGGAYEQYF; cdr3_nt: TGTGCCAGCAGTCGGACAGGGGGCGCCTACGAGCAGTACTTC